This T cell receptor (beta chain) was identified in a study of cytomegalovirus exposure and HLA in healthy donors (dated by TCRdb to 2016 to 2017). Describing the broader study: The roughly 700 repertoires of the first cohort and the 120 validation repertoires were produced on the same platform, according to a later analysis. Besides the first cohort of 666 subjects, a separate validation cohort made up of 120 different subjects was used. To predict cytomegalovirus infection status, the study combined high-throughput TCR immunosequencing, statistical association of individual TCRs with disease status, and machine learning. The study aimed to test whether cataloging public T cell receptors could reveal signatures of past pathogen exposure.

Results and caveats for the whole study, not just this receptor: Cytomegalovirus status was reported to be diagnosed by the classifier with high specificity and sensitivity in both the original and validation cohorts. In vitro tests confirmed that a few of the cytomegalovirus-associated TCR beta chains recognize cytomegalovirus antigens. The authors suggested that the approach could potentially be extended to other disease states and immunological phenotypes. Of the cluster scores, 90% to 95% were above 0 in a later analysis, which found that TCRs clustered in the first cohort also tended to co-occur in the 130 or so validation repertoires. The study listed 150 to 200 TCR beta chains as associated with cytomegalovirus. While some public TCRs were present in many individuals, most TCR sequences turned up only very rarely across donors. A later analysis lacked HLA typing for the validation cohort, so it scored co-occurrence in that cohort across all 130 or so repertoires.

The donors belonged to the validation cohort of around 120 subjects, which was separate from the approximately 680-subject first cohort. Library preparation was by the immunoSEQ multiplex PCR assay. From the authors' description of their analysis: A statistical classification framework was built to diagnose cytomegalovirus status from the catalog of TCR beta chain sequences. In TCRdb, the immuneACCESS table is reduced to in-frame sequences with V and J assigned. These tables do not hold every clone; where another copy was compared, an unresolved V gene accounts for under half, and the others remain unexplained. V and J calls and clone size are given by that table; D and trimming were obtained from the DNA. The sample has approximately 160,000 clones on record, roughly nine tenths of them singletons. The top ten hold around 3% of the sample. A note on this clone: Its cognate antigen has yet to be identified. No base quality information exists; no much larger clone differs at one position.

From its cysteine to its phenylalanine, the CDR3 spans 16 amino acids. Only the CDR3 portion is preserved as DNA: 48 bases, with reading frame beginning at the first base. CDR1 and CDR2 (SGHTA, FQGNSA) derive from the germline V gene. V trim: 6 bases; J trim: 1 base; unmatched bases: 5. This receptor was identified in a woman aged 18-35 years in good health and CMV-seropositive. Sample: PBMCs. Rearrangement joined TRBV7-2 to TRBJ2-1; 11 nucleotides in the junction match TRBD2. The CDR3 protein: CASRSSGGASYNEQFF. The DNA is as follows: TGTGCCAGCAGGAGTAGCGGGGGGGCTTCCTACAATGAGCAGTTCTTC.